This is a list of T cell receptor beta chains from one sample in a study of CD8 T cells in Susac syndrome. In TCRdb, the immunoSEQ multiplex PCR reads were re-called with MiXCR into one record per CDR3 protein. This table has about 180,000 distinct CDR3 sequences, 85% to 95% appearing once. Sequencing input: CD4+ T cells from PBMCs. The receptors come from a human donor with Susac syndrome. Each CDR3 is given with its conserved first and last residue. D genes are given only for firm matches. Not all rows give a size; the values are once, few, many and, for expanded clones, a class.

size: .
V: TRBV12-5
J: TRBJ2-5
D: .
CDR3: CASGLGTQGETQYF
DNA: TGTGCTAGTGGTTTGGGCACTCAAGGAGAGACCCAGTACTTC

size: .
V: TRBV9
J: TRBJ2-7
D: .
CDR3: CASSVSTGPTYEQYF
DNA: TGTGCCAGCAGCGTAAGTACAGGACCTACCTACGAGCAGTACTTC

size: .
V: TRBV12-3/TRBV12-4
J: TRBJ2-1
D: .
CDR3: CASTVGRVSYNEQFF
DNA: TGTGCCAGCACCGTGGGTCGGGTCTCCTACAATGAGCAGTTCTTC

size: .
V: TRBV20-1
J: TRBJ2-1
D: .
CDR3: CSAASSSPYNEQFF
DNA: TGCAGTGCGGCTAGTTCGTCTCCCTACAATGAGCAGTTCTTC

size: .
V: TRBV14
J: TRBJ2-1
D: .
CDR3: CASSQWLTKQFF
DNA: TGTGCCAGCAGCCAATGGCTTACCAAACAGTTCTTC

size: .
V: TRBV12-3/TRBV12-4
J: TRBJ1-1
D: .
CDR3: CASSFGRGVEAFF
DNA: TGTGCCAGCAGTTTCGGGCGAGGGGTCGAAGCTTTCTTT

size: .
V: TRBV29-1
J: TRBJ1-1
D: .
CDR3: CSVESWAENTEAFF
DNA: TGCAGCGTTGAAAGTTGGGCAGAGAACACTGAAGCTTTCTTT

size: once
V: TRBV19
J: TRBJ1-1
D: .
CDR3: CASSTAGATEAFF
DNA: TGTGCCAGTAGTACCGCAGGGGCCACTGAAGCTTTCTTT

size: .
V: TRBV5-6
J: TRBJ2-5
D: .
CDR3: CASSLYKGQETQYF
DNA: TGTGCCAGCAGCTTGTATAAAGGTCAAGAGACCCAGTACTTC

size: .
V: TRBV7-6
J: TRBJ1-1
D: TRBD1
CDR3: CASSFSGQGGTEAFF
DNA: TGTGCCAGCAGCTTCTCGGGACAGGGCGGCACTGAAGCTTTCTTT

size: .
V: TRBV29-1
J: TRBJ2-1
D: TRBD2
CDR3: CSVRGVAGTYNEQFF
DNA: TGCAGCGTTCGAGGGGTAGCGGGAACCTACAATGAGCAGTTCTTC

size: .
V: TRBV28
J: TRBJ2-7
D: TRBD1
CDR3: CASRGTGVTYEQYF
DNA: TGTGCCAGCAGAGGGACAGGGGTCACCTACGAGCAGTACTTC

size: .
V: TRBV20-1
J: TRBJ2-7
D: TRBD2
CDR3: CSARPTSGTYEQYF
DNA: TGCAGTGCTAGACCCACTAGCGGAACCTACGAGCAGTACTTC

size: .
V: TRBV6-1
J: TRBJ2-4
D: .
CDR3: CASSDLVRIAKNIQYF
DNA: TGTGCCAGCAGTGACCTAGTACGGATTGCCAAAAACATTCAGTACTTC

size: .
V: TRBV20-1
J: TRBJ2-7
D: .
CDR3: CSARDRRKTYEQYF
DNA: TGCAGTGCTAGAGACAGGCGCAAAACCTACGAGCAGTACTTC

size: .
V: TRBV6-2/TRBV6-3
J: TRBJ2-1
D: .
CDR3: CASSKRGGPSSYNEQFF
DNA: TGTGCCAGCAGCAAAAGGGGCGGGCCGAGCTCCTACAATGAGCAGTTCTTC

size: .
V: TRBV19
J: TRBJ1-1
D: .
CDR3: CASSTEQDYTEAFF
DNA: TGTGCCAGTAGTACGGAGCAGGATTACACTGAAGCTTTCTTT

size: .
V: TRBV27
J: TRBJ2-2
D: .
CDR3: CASSISNTGELFF
DNA: TGTGCCAGCAGTATATCAAACACCGGGGAGCTGTTTTTT

size: .
V: TRBV7-2
J: TRBJ2-1
D: .
CDR3: CASSLFRVNEQFF
DNA: TGTGCCAGCAGCTTATTTAGGGTCAATGAGCAGTTCTTC

size: .
V: TRBV29-1
J: TRBJ1-3
D: .
CDR3: CSVATRLGNTIYF
DNA: TGCAGCGTCGCGACAAGGCTCGGAAACACCATATATTTT

size: .
V: TRBV20-1
J: TRBJ2-3
D: .
CDR3: CSAPWGGTDTQYF
DNA: TGCAGTGCTCCCTGGGGGGGCACAGATACGCAGTATTTT

size: .
V: TRBV27
J: TRBJ2-5
D: TRBD2
CDR3: CASSLWASGGRGETQYF
DNA: TGTGCCAGCAGTTTATGGGCTAGCGGGGGCCGGGGTGAGACCCAGTACTTC

size: .
V: TRBV29-1
J: TRBJ2-2
D: TRBD1
CDR3: CSVAIGGTGTGELFF
DNA: TGCAGCGTGGCTATAGGTGGGACAGGGACCGGGGAGCTGTTTTTT

size: .
V: TRBV20-1
J: TRBJ2-3
D: .
CDR3: CSAGITDTQYF
DNA: TGCAGTGCTGGTATCACAGATACGCAGTATTTT

size: .
V: TRBV20-1
J: TRBJ2-7
D: .
CDR3: CSASRDLSAEQYF
DNA: TGCAGTGCTTCCCGGGACCTCTCCGCCGAGCAGTACTTC

size: few
V: TRBV28
J: TRBJ2-1
D: TRBD1
CDR3: CASSSRTGGSYNEQFF
DNA: TGTGCCAGCAGTTCCCGGACAGGGGGCTCCTACAATGAGCAGTTCTTC

size: .
V: TRBV28
J: TRBJ2-7
D: .
CDR3: CATHDRMTYEQYF
DNA: TGTGCCACGCATGACAGGATGACCTACGAGCAGTACTTC

size: .
V: TRBV7-9
J: TRBJ1-1
D: .
CDR3: CASSSGWTEAFF
DNA: TGTGCCAGCAGCTCGGGGTGGACTGAAGCTTTCTTT

size: .
V: TRBV5-8
J: TRBJ1-5
D: TRBD1
CDR3: CASSLVTGSIQPQHF
DNA: TGTGCCAGCAGCTTGGTGACAGGGTCGATTCAGCCCCAGCATTTT

size: .
V: TRBV6-5
J: TRBJ2-7
D: .
CDR3: CASRNGGDYEQYF
DNA: TGTGCCAGCAGAAATGGCGGTGACTACGAGCAGTACTTC

size: .
V: TRBV29-1
J: TRBJ2-7
D: .
CDR3: CSVAQGVFEQYF
DNA: TGCAGCGTCGCCCAGGGAGTCTTCGAGCAGTACTTC

size: .
V: TRBV2
J: TRBJ1-2
D: TRBD1
CDR3: CASSGDRENYGYTF
DNA: TGTGCCAGCAGTGGGGACAGGGAGAACTATGGCTACACCTTC

size: .
V: TRBV19
J: TRBJ2-2
D: .
CDR3: CASSIRLTGELFF
DNA: TGTGCCAGTAGTATACGTCTCACCGGGGAGCTGTTTTTT

size: .
V: TRBV6-6
J: TRBJ1-1
D: TRBD1
CDR3: CASSYRGYTEAFF
DNA: TGTGCCAGCAGCTACAGGGGGTACACTGAAGCTTTCTTT

size: .
V: TRBV4-3
J: TRBJ2-7
D: .
CDR3: CASSQDFRTRYEQYF
DNA: TGCGCCAGCAGCCAAGATTTTAGGACCCGTTACGAGCAGTACTTC

size: .
V: TRBV18
J: TRBJ1-3
D: .
CDR3: CASSPSASSGNTIYF
DNA: TGTGCCAGCTCACCTTCAGCTAGCTCTGGAAACACCATATATTTT

size: .
V: TRBV12-5
J: TRBJ1-3
D: .
CDR3: CASGTRTPSGNTIYF
DNA: TGTGCTAGTGGGACCAGAACCCCATCGGGGAACACCATATATTTT

size: once
V: TRBV19
J: TRBJ1-4
D: TRBD1
CDR3: CASSWGTGSSTGKLFF
DNA: TGTGCCAGTAGTTGGGGGACAGGCTCGTCCACTGGAAAACTGTTTTTT

size: .
V: TRBV5-1
J: TRBJ1-2
D: .
CDR3: CASSLAHNYGYTF
DNA: TGCGCCAGTAGCTTGGCCCACAACTATGGCTACACCTTC

size: .
V: TRBV7-2
J: TRBJ2-5
D: TRBD1
CDR3: CASSFADRGRETQYF
DNA: TGTGCCAGCAGCTTTGCGGACAGGGGCAGGGAGACCCAGTACTTC

size: .
V: TRBV6-6
J: TRBJ1-2
D: .
CDR3: CASSPDSGYGYTF
DNA: TGTGCCAGCAGCCCAGACAGTGGCTATGGCTACACCTTC

size: .
V: TRBV5-4
J: TRBJ2-7
D: TRBD2
CDR3: CASSLAGASGSSYEQYF
DNA: TGTGCCAGCAGCTTGGCTGGGGCTAGCGGAAGCTCCTACGAGCAGTACTTC

size: few
V: TRBV11-2
J: TRBJ2-7
D: .
CDR3: CASSLDRAYEQYF
DNA: TGTGCCAGCAGCTTAGACAGGGCCTACGAGCAGTACTTC

size: .
V: TRBV19
J: TRBJ2-3
D: .
CDR3: CASRRGDTQYF
DNA: TGTGCCAGTAGAAGAGGGGATACGCAGTATTTT

size: .
V: TRBV5-1
J: TRBJ1-2
D: .
CDR3: CASWGGGGYTF
DNA: TGCGCCAGCTGGGGAGGCGGAGGCTACACCTTC

size: .
V: TRBV30
J: TRBJ2-3
D: .
CDR3: CACGTSNTDTQYF
DNA: TGTGCCTGTGGGACCTCTAACACAGATACGCAGTATTTT

size: .
V: TRBV19
J: TRBJ2-3
D: TRBD2
CDR3: CASAGGSTDTQYF
DNA: TGTGCCTCCGCGGGGGGGAGCACAGATACGCAGTATTTT

size: .
V: TRBV7-2
J: TRBJ1-1
D: .
CDR3: CASSLGPAVTEAFF
DNA: TGTGCCAGCAGCTTAGGTCCTGCTGTGACTGAAGCTTTCTTT

size: .
V: TRBV20-1
J: TRBJ2-7
D: TRBD2
CDR3: CSILAEANYEQYF
DNA: TGCAGTATACTAGCGGAGGCGAACTACGAGCAGTACTTC

size: once
V: TRBV3-1
J: TRBJ2-2
D: .
CDR3: CASSRDTVNTGELFF
DNA: TGTGCCAGCAGCCGAGACACAGTGAACACCGGGGAGCTGTTTTTT

size: .
V: TRBV12-3/TRBV12-4
J: TRBJ1-2
D: .
CDR3: CASSWGGGRMNYGYTF
DNA: TGTGCCAGCAGTTGGGGAGGCGGCAGGATGAACTATGGCTACACCTTC

size: .
V: TRBV10-2
J: TRBJ1-4
D: TRBD1
CDR3: CASTETGTNEKLFF
DNA: TGCGCCAGCACAGAGACAGGGACGAATGAAAAACTGTTTTTT

size: .
V: TRBV30
J: TRBJ1-1
D: .
CDR3: CAWSVRLGPNTEAFF
DNA: TGTGCCTGGAGTGTCCGATTAGGACCGAACACTGAAGCTTTCTTT